Listed here are 20 T cell receptor beta chains from one sample, sequenced in a study of early T cells in non-severe SARS-CoV-2 infection. MiXCR, applied by TCRdb to the 5' RACE reads, yields one record per CDR3 protein. The sample holds 50,000 to 60,000 distinct CDR3 sequences, roughly 8.7% seen once. Sequenced here: whole blood, sampled at baseline. All receptors come from an adult who was a healthcare worker with PCR-confirmed SARS-CoV-2 infection or an uninfected control (not recorded which).

In its sample, this clonotype was seen a few times. V and J are TRBV7-6 and TRBJ2-7; D unclear. This CDR3 is built from 14 residues. CDR1 and CDR2 from the germline V gene are SGHVS and FNYEAQ. The V gene lost 5 bases and the J gene lost 6 bases, with 17 bases spanning the gap. The CDR3 sequence is CASSPTDAVGEQYF. The CDR3 bases are TGTGCCAGCAGCCCCACGGACGCGGTTGGCGAGCAGTACTTC.

This clonotype occurred a few times. The rearrangement links TRBV19 to TRBJ1-4; the D gene is possibly TRBD1 (6 bases). The CDR3 sequence is 15 residues long. Trimming took off 1 base at V and 6 bases at J, with 12 bases between the two ends. Germline assignment: CDR1 LNHDA and CDR2 SQIVND (reference sequence). CDR3 sequence reads: CASSIGGGADEKLFF. The CDR3, as DNA: TGTGCCAGTAGTATAGGCGGGGGCGCGGATGAAAAACTGTTTTTT.

The V call is TRBV19, the J call TRBJ2-1, with D uncertain. With 0 bases removed from V and 1 base from J, the gap between germline ends came to 13 bases. The CDR3 runs to 17 residues. In germline, CDR1 is LNHDA, CDR2 SQIVND (reference sequence). The CDR3 DNA reads TGTGCCAGTAGTATAGATGGCTACCCCTCTTCCTACAATGAGCAGTTCTTC. As protein: CASSIDGYPSSYNEQFF.

The table lists this clonotype with a count of one. V usage is TRBV27 and J usage is TRBJ1-6, with unresolved D. The CDR3 covers 13 residues. The germline V gene has CDR1 MNHEY and CDR2 SMNVEV (reference sequence). V lost 3 bases and J 8 bases, leaving 8 bases between the germline ends. The CDR3 DNA sequence: TGTGCCAGCAGTTTCTCTCTTTATTCACCCCTCCACTTT. It codes for CASSFSLYSPLHF.

This clonotype was observed a handful of times. The chain recombines TRBV20-1 with TRBJ1-4, with unresolved D. Germline-derived CDR1 and CDR2 are DFQATT and SNEGSKA (reference sequence). The V gene lost 0 bases and the J gene lost 2 bases, with 13 bases spanning the gap. This CDR3 is built from 16 residues. CDR3 region: CSAREGRQVTNEKLFF. For the CDR3, the DNA is TGCAGTGCTAGAGAGGGGAGGCAGGTTACTAATGAAAAACTGTTTTTT.

Only a few counts were recorded for this clonotype. This chain uses TRBV6-6 with TRBJ2-1, with a weak D call TRBD2 (5 bases). The CDR3 runs 11 residues. Between the trimmed V and J ends, which lost 7 bases and 7 bases, there was a span of 8 bases. The V gene's germline CDR1 is MNHNY and CDR2 SVGAGI (reference sequence). The CDR3 sequence: CASNTRNEQFF. CDR3 in DNA: TGTGCCAGCAACACTAGAAATGAGCAGTTCTTC.

The chain has TRBV4-1 and TRBJ2-2, with D possibly TRBD1 on 6 matching bases. Per germline, CDR1 MGHRA and CDR2 YSYEKL. V shed 3 bases and J shed 5 bases, with 10 bases lying between them. The CDR3 totals 14 residues. CDR3 residues: CASSQGQGTGELFF. The CDR3 DNA is TGCGCCAGCAGCCAGGGTCAGGGGACCGGGGAGCTGTTTTTT.

J is TRBJ2-1 and V is TRBV5-4, with TRBD1 matching over 9 bases. The germline gives CDR1 SGHNT, CDR2 YYREEE (reference sequence). V shed 1 base and J 2 bases; nucleotides not matched to a gene: 1. The CDR3 runs to 15 residues. The CDR3 nucleotides read TGTGCCAGCAGCTTGCGGGACAGGGCCTACAATGAGCAGTTCTTC. Its protein product is CASSLRDRAYNEQFF.

In its sample, this clonotype was seen a few times. This sequence joins TRBV25-1 and TRBJ2-7; TRBD1 or TRBD2 may be the D gene (5 bases each). Trimming removed 8 bases from V and 2 bases from J, with 10 bases in between. Germline assignment: CDR1 MGHDK and CDR2 SYGVNS. This CDR3 has 12 amino acids. CDR3 residues: CASGTATYEQYF. The CDR3 DNA follows: TGTGCCAGCGGGACGGCAACCTACGAGCAGTACTTC.

As regards this clonotype: This clone may be a read error of a much larger clone one base away. The chain is built from TRBV4-1 and TRBJ2-7; no firm D call. The CDR3 contains 13 residues. The V gene's germline CDR1 is MGHRA and CDR2 YSYEKL. CDR3 in DNA: TGCGCCTGCAGCCCTGGGCCCGACTACGAGCAGTACTTC. Amino acids: CACSPGPDYEQYF.

The chain uses TRBV28 and TRBJ2-7; D gene ambiguous. With 5 bases removed from V and 2 bases from J, the gap between germline ends came to 13 bases. CDR1 is MDHEN and CDR2 is SYDVKM in the germline V gene. The length of the CDR3 is 14 residues. CDR3 sequence (DNA): TGTGCCAGCAGTGCCCAGGCGCCTCCCTACGAGCAGTACTTC. Residues: CASSAQAPPYEQYF. Full variable domain (outside the CDR3, taken from reference TRBV28 and TRBJ2-7): DVKVTQSSRYLVKRTGEKVFLECVQDMDHENMFWYRQDPGLGLRLIYFSYDVKMKEKGDIPEGYSVSREKKERFSLILESASTNQTSMYLCASSAQAPPYEQYFGPGTRLTVT.

Only a few counts were recorded for this clonotype. The rearrangement links TRBV28 to TRBJ1-2, with 7 bases that match TRBD1. The CDR3 runs 12 residues. Per the germline V gene, CDR1 is MDHEN and CDR2 is SYDVKM. The V segment lost 10 bases and the J segment 8 bases; nucleotides outside the gene matches: 10. For the CDR3, the DNA is TGTGCCACCCTTCAGGACAGGCCCGGCTACACCTTC. Translating it yields CATLQDRPGYTF.

A few counts support this clonotype. This chain connects TRBV11-3 to TRBJ2-1; 8 bases align to TRBD2. The CDR3 contains 16 residues. With V trimmed by 5 bases and J by 7 bases, 13 bases remained unmatched. Looked up from germline, CDR1 is SGHNT and CDR2 is YENEEA. The CDR3 region is CASSPPGRGERNEQFF. The CDR3, as DNA: TGTGCCAGCAGCCCACCCGGGAGGGGAGAGCGGAATGAGCAGTTCTTC.

The chain uses TRBV25-1 and TRBJ2-6; D tentatively fits TRBD1 or TRBD2 (5 bases each). The CDR3 totals 20 residues. Germline V gene data show CDR1 as MGHDK and CDR2 as SYGVNS. Trimming took 3 bases from V and 1 from J, leaving 22 bases between them. CDR3 region: CASSDLRVEPGTSGANVLTF. CDR3 bases: TGTGCCAGCAGTGACCTAAGGGTGGAGCCTGGGACGTCTGGGGCCAACGTCCTGACTTTC.

This clonotype has more than one count but fewer than ten. The chain uses TRBV20-1 and TRBJ2-5; TRBD2 agrees at 11 bases. The CDR3 totals 14 residues. V dropped 3 bases and J dropped 6; count of bases not matched to a gene: 6. In germline, CDR1 is DFQATT, CDR2 SNEGSKA (reference sequence). CDR3 coding DNA: TGCAGTGCTAGGTTACTAGCGGGAGTGCAGACCCAGTACTTC. Encoded protein: CSARLLAGVQTQYF.

The J gene is TRBJ2-1, the V gene TRBV20-1; 8 bases are shared with TRBD2. The CDR3 spans 15 residues. With 3 bases clipped from V and 7 bases from J, the junction kept 11 bases outside the gene matches. Germline assignment: CDR1 DFQATT and CDR2 SNEGSKA (reference sequence). CDR3 DNA sequence: TGCAGTGCTAGTGACGCAGCGGGAGCTCAGAATGAGCAGTTCTTC. This gives the protein CSASDAAGAQNEQFF.

This clonotype was picked up a small number of times. The chain couples TRBV12-3 or TRBV12-4 to TRBJ2-7, with D unclear. V was pared by 6 bases and J by 2 bases, with 14 bases between. The CDR3 loop spans 14 amino acids. The CDR3 loop is CASSPRGIPYEQYF. CDR3 DNA sequence: TGTGCCAGCAGCCCTAGAGGTATCCCCTACGAGCAGTACTTC.

The sample holds a few counts of this clonotype. J is TRBJ2-6 and V is TRBV7-9, with D unclear. Germline V gives CDR1 SEHNR, CDR2 FQNEAQ (reference sequence). V lost 3 bases and J lost 2, with 5 bases in between. The CDR3 has 14 residues. The CDR3 here is CASSLATGANVLTF. In DNA form, the CDR3 reads TGTGCCAGCAGCTTGGCCACTGGGGCCAACGTCCTGACTTTC.

In its sample, this clonotype was seen many times. The J gene is TRBJ1-1, the V gene TRBV6-5; a possible D gene is TRBD1 (5 bases). V lost 2 bases and J 1 base, leaving 14 bases between the germline ends. This CDR3 region has 16 residues. Germline V gene data show CDR1 as MNHEY and CDR2 as SVGAGI. The CDR3 nucleotides read TGTGCCAGCAGTTACGCGCCACCGGGACCGAACACTGAAGCTTTCTTT. Translating gives CASSYAPPGPNTEAFF.

Only a few counts were recorded for this clonotype. This chain links TRBV14 with TRBJ1-1, with 7 positions matching TRBD1. Unmatched junction bases numbered 5, after V lost 6 bases and J lost 1 base. The CDR3 is 14 amino acids. Looked up from germline, CDR1 is SGHDN and CDR2 is FVKESK. The CDR3 DNA is TGTGCCAGCAGGTACAGGGGTCCGAACACTGAAGCTTTCTTT. It codes for CASRYRGPNTEAFF.